This is a list of T cell receptor beta chains from one sample in a study of beta chain features in type 1 diabetes. The table came from immunoSEQ multiplex PCR; TCRdb's copy has only in-frame clones and leaves some out. The sample shows 200,000 to 250,000 clones, less than 35% of them seen only once. The sequenced material came from central memory CD4+ T cells from blood. Receptors were obtained from a man aged 25-45 years in good health. Each CDR3 is given with its conserved first and last residue. D genes are given only for firm matches. Size is stated for part of the rows, as once, few or many counts, or as a class when the clone is expanded.

>TRBJ1-1|many|TRBV7-9|.
TGTGCCAGCAGCTTGGATGGGACACCGAACACTGAAGCTTTCTTT
CASSLDGTPNTEAFF
>TRBJ2-7|few|TRBV20-1|.
TGCAGTGCTAACATCCTAGGGGAGCAGTACTTC
CSANILGEQYF
>TRBJ2-3|few|TRBV30|.
TGTGCCTGGAGTGTGGCAGGGGTCGGAGATACGCAGTATTTT
CAWSVAGVGDTQYF
>TRBJ2-3|.|TRBV7-9|.
TGTGCCAGCAGCTTAGGAGGGTTACGCACAGATACGCAGTATTTT
CASSLGGLRTDTQYF
>TRBJ2-7|.|TRBV6-5|.
TGTGCCAGCAGTCTCGGTCCCTCCTACGAGCAGTACTTC
CASSLGPSYEQYF
>TRBJ2-1|.|TRBV6-5|.
TGTGCCACCTCGGGGGCGGACGGATTCAATGAGCAGTTCTTC
CATSGADGFNEQFF
>TRBJ2-7|.|TRBV30|TRBD2
TGTGCCTGGAGTGGGGGACCGGGACTAGCGGTATGTATAGAGTACTTC
CAWSGGPGLAVCIEYF
>TRBJ2-2|.|TRBV7-2|.
TGTGCCAGCAGCTTAGATCAGGTCCAGAACACCGGGGAGCTGTTTTTT
CASSLDQVQNTGELFF
>TRBJ2-1|.|TRBV28|TRBD1
TGTGCCAGCAGTCCAGGGGGCGGATACAATGAGCAGTTCTTC
CASSPGGGYNEQFF
>TRBJ2-3|few|TRBV2|TRBD2
TGTGCCAGCAGCGAGAGTAGCGGGCCTAGCACAGATACGCAGTATTTT
CASSESSGPSTDTQYF
>TRBJ2-3|.|TRBV7-8|TRBD2
TGTGCCAGCAGCTTAGGAGGACTAGCGGGGAGCGATACGCAGTATTTT
CASSLGGLAGSDTQYF